This TCR beta chain was observed in a study of T-cell reconstitution after alpha-beta-depleted transplantation in children. Unique molecular identifiers were used in preparing the TCRbeta library. TCRdb reprocessed the PCR reads with MiXCR, giving one entry per CDR3 protein. This table holds 95,000 to 120,000 distinct CDR3 sequences, approximately 6% found once. Trimming took 7 bases from V and 1 from J; bases not matched to a gene: 10. The CDR3 runs 16 residues. This clonotype appeared many times. The sequence came from a male patient under 10 years old who had a stem cell transplant for acute lymphoblastic leukemia, so the T cells may come from the graft donor. The sample in question was PBMCs, mostly from graft donor cells, obtained 360 days after TCRalphabeta/CD19-depleted stem cell transplant. The chain recombines TRBV12-3 or TRBV12-4 with TRBJ2-4; 7 positions agree with TRBD2. CDR3 nucleotide sequence: TGTGCCAGCACCTTTAGTGGGAGGGTGGCCAAAAACATTCAGTACTTC. It is translated as CASTFSGRVAKNIQYF.